The source of this T cell receptor (beta chain) is a study of blood T cell repertoires in COVID-19. The junction had 8 bases not matched to a gene; V was cut back by 2 bases and J by 8 bases. The CDR3 spans 15 residues. The germline CDR1 and CDR2 sequences are MNHEY and SVGEGT. TCRdb's table, derived via immunoSEQ multiplex PCR, lists solely in-frame clones and lacks some. Found here are over 400,000 clones, roughly nine tenths of them singletons; the top ten hold around 8%. V gene TRBV6-2 or TRBV6-3 combines with J gene TRBJ1-2, with TRBD1 matching 10 bases. The clonotype was recovered from a woman aged 45-60 years with COVID-19, enrolled during active disease. Sequenced sample: peripheral blood. DNA of the CDR3: TGTGCCAGCAGTTACCCCGGGACAGGGGAGTGGGGCTACACCTTC. Protein: CASSYPGTGEWGYTF.